This record covers a single T cell receptor (beta chain). This entry belongs to a study of cytotoxic CD8 clonotypes in ibrutinib-treated CLL. Sequenced by immunoSEQ multiplex PCR; TCRdb stores in-frame clones only, minus some. This table holds about 130,000 clones, 84% found once. The sequences come from PBMCs, collected after 24 months of ibrutinib treatment. The TCR sequence derives from a human donor with chronic lymphocytic leukemia.

This chain's CDR3 is CASSIKQGNTGELFF. For the CDR3, the DNA is TGTGCCAGCAGTATTAAACAGGGGAACACCGGGGAGCTGTTTTTT. V and J are TRBV27 and TRBJ2-2, with D possibly being TRBD1 (6 bases). The CDR3 spans 15 residues. Looked up from germline, CDR1 is MNHEY and CDR2 is SMNVEV (reference sequence). The germline V and J ends were trimmed by 5 bases and 1 base, with 11 bases remaining between them.